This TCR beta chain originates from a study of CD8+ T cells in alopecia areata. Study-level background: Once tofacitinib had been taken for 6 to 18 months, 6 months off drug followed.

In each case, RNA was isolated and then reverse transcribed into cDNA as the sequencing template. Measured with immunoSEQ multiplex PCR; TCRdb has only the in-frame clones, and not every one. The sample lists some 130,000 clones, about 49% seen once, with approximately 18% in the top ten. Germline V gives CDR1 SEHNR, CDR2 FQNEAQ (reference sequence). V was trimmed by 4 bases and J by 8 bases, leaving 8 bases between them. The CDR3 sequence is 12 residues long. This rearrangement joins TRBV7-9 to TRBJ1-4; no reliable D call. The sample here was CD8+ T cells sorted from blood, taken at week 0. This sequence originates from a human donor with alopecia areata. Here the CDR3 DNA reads TGTGCCAGCAGCTACAGCGTAGAAAAACTGTTTTTT. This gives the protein CASSYSVEKLFF.